This T cell receptor (beta chain) was captured by sequencing in a study of shared clonotypes between healthy human individuals. Some clones are missing from TCRdb's copy, which holds only in-frame ones; the method was immunoSEQ multiplex PCR. Among 2 million to 2.5 million clones, 80% to 95% were seen once, and the ten largest hold about 0.36%. V was cut by 1 base and J by 4 bases, with 13 bases left in between. CDR3 size: 16 residues. From germline, CDR1 is MDHEN and CDR2 SYDVKM. The rearrangement links TRBV28 to TRBJ1-4, with TRBD1 as a possible D gene (5 bases). The receptor was isolated from a man between 18 and 35 years old in good health. Some clones in this sample may be carry-over from other donors' samples. Source material: naive CD4+ T cells from PBMCs. Subset defined: CD45RA+ positively selected. The CDR3 DNA follows: TGTGCCAGCAGTTTATCGTGGCAGGGTGGTAATGAAAAACTGTTTTTT. This encodes CASSLSWQGGNEKLFF.